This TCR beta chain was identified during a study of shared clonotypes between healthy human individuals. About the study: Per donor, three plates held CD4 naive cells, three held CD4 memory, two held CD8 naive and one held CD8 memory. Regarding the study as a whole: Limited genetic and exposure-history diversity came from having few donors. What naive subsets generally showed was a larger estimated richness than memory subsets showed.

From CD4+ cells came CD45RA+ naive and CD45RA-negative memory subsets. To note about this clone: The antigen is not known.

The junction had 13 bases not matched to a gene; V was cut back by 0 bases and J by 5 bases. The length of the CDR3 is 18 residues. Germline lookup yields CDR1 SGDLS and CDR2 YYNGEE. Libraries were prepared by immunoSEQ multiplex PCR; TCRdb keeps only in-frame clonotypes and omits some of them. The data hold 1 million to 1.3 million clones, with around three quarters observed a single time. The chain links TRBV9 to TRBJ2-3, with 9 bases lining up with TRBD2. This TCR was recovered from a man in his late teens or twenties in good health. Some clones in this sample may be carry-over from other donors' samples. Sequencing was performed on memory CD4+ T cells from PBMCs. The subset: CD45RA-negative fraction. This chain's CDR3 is CASSVGRGIAGDLDTQYF. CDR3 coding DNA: TGTGCCAGCAGCGTAGGGAGGGGAATAGCGGGAGATCTAGATACGCAGTATTTT.